The present TCR beta chain was sequenced within a study of blood T cell repertoires in COVID-19. Germline loops: CDR1 LGHNA, CDR2 YNFKEQ. Trimming removed 1 base at V and 2 bases at J, with 14 bases between. The CDR3 extends over 16 amino acids. Profiling relied on immunoSEQ multiplex PCR, and the TCRdb table lists in-frame clones only, not all of them. The sample yields approximately 250,000 clones, 70% to 85% seen once. The sequencing input was PBMCs or T cells enriched from blood (not recorded which). The chain couples TRBV4-2 to TRBJ1-1, with D hard to call. This TCR derives from a man aged 40-49 years who had recovered from COVID-19. The CDR3 loop reads CASSQVQVTGNTEAFF. Written as DNA, the CDR3 is TGTGCCAGCAGCCAAGTCCAGGTCACGGGAAACACTGAAGCTTTCTTT.